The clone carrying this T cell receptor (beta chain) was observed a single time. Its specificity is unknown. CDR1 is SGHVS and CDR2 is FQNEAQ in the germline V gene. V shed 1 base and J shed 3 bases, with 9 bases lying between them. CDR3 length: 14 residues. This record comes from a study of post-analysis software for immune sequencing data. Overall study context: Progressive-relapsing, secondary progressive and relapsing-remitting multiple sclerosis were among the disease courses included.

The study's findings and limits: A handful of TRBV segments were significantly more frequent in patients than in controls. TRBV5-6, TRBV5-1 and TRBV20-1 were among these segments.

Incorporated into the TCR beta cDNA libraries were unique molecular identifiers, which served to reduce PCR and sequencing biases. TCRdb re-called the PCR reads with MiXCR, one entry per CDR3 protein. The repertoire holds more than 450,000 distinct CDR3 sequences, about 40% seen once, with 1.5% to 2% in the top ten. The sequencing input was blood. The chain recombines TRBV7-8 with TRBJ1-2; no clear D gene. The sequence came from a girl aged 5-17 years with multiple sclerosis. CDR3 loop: CASSLGHPDYGYTF. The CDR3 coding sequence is TGTGCCAGCAGCTTAGGACATCCGGACTATGGCTACACCTTC.